The 7 T cell receptor beta chains presented below share a single source sample, sequenced in a study of shared clonotypes between healthy human individuals (TCRdb year 2020). The library relied on the immunoSEQ multiplex PCR assay. Not all clones reach the TCRdb copy of this immuneACCESS table, which keeps in-frame sequences only. Checked studies attribute under half of the gap to unresolved V genes and leave the rest unexplained. The sample table records hundreds of thousands of clones; about two thirds of these occur just once. The top ten clones comprise about 1.7% of the sample. Sequencing input: memory CD4+ T cells sorted from blood. The cell subset or site label corresponds to: CD45RA-negative fraction. The source of these receptors is a woman younger than 45 in good health.

The V gene is TRBV28, the J gene TRBJ2-2; 7 bases are a match to TRBD1. V lost 2 bases and J lost 11; bases outside the gene matches: 8. There are 14 residues in the CDR3. CDR1 is MDHEN, CDR2 SYDVKM, per germline. The CDR3 here is CASSLIQGFSELFF. Here the CDR3 DNA reads TGTGCCAGCAGTTTAATACAGGGGTTTTCCGAGCTGTTTTTT.

Points on this clone: An end of the junction does not agree with germline; a read error may underlie this. V is TRBV6-5 and J is TRBJ2-4, with 11 bases fitting TRBD1. The CDR3 runs to 12 residues. In germline, CDR1 is MNHEY, CDR2 SVGAGI. CDR3 DNA sequence: TGTGCCAGCAGTTACGCTCGGGACAGGGGGGACTTC. This codes for CASSYARDRGDF.

For the CDR3, the DNA is TGTGCCAGCAGCCCTGTGGGGCAGGGGCGTACCGGGGAGCTGTTTTTT. Amino acid sequence: CASSPVGQGRTGELFF. The chain recombines TRBV27 with TRBJ2-2, with a tentative D call TRBD1 (6 bases). Trimming shortened V by 6 bases and J by 5 bases, and 19 bases separated the two germline ends. The CDR3 extends over 16 amino acids. Per the germline V gene, CDR1 is MNHEY and CDR2 is SMNVEV (reference sequence).

V is TRBV9 and J is TRBJ1-5; D is uncertain. V was pared by 0 bases and J by 3 bases, with 10 bases between. In germline, CDR1 is SGDLS, CDR2 YYNGEE. This CDR3 has 15 residues. The CDR3 DNA reads TGTGCCAGCAGCGTAGGGAACAACCTCAATCAGCCCCAGCATTTT. Residues: CASSVGNNLNQPQHF.

V gene TRBV28 combines with J gene TRBJ1-3; the D is unclear. The CDR3 covers 14 residues. Per the germline V gene, CDR1 is MDHEN and CDR2 is SYDVKM. Trimming pared 7 bases from V and 0 bases from J, leaving 10 bases between. This CDR3 reads CASNRASSGNTIYF. CDR3 DNA sequence: TGTGCCAGCAATCGGGCGAGCTCTGGAAACACCATATATTTT.

This clone has a handful of counts. The chain has TRBV11-2 and TRBJ2-3; 9 nucleotides align to TRBD1. Germline trimming cut 5 bases from V and 3 bases from J; bases unmatched to any gene: 9. The CDR3 covers 16 residues. The V gene's germline CDR1 is SGHAT and CDR2 FQNNGV. The CDR3 loop is CASSGRDRVGTDTQYF. The CDR3 DNA reads TGTGCCAGCAGCGGAAGGGACAGGGTGGGAACAGATACGCAGTATTTT.

This chain links TRBV18 with TRBJ2-2; tentatively, D is TRBD1 (6 bases). The V end was cut by 4 bases, the J end by 0 bases, with 9 bases between. The V gene's germline CDR1 is KGHSH and CDR2 LQKENI. The CDR3 contains 15 residues. The CDR3 DNA is TGTGCCAGCTCACTACAGGGACCGAACACCGGGGAGCTGTTTTTT. It specifies CASSLQGPNTGELFF.